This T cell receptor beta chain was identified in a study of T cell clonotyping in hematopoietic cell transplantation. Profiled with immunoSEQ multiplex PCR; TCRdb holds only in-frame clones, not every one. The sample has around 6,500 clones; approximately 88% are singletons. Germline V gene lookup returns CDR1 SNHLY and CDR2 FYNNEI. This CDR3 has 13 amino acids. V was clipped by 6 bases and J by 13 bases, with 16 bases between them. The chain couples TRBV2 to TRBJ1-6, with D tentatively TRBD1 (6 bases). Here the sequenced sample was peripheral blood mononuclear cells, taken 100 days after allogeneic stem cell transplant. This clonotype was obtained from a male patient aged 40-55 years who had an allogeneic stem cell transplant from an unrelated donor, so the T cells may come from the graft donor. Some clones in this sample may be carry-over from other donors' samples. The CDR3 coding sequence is TGTGCCAGCAGAGCCATTTTGGGGGCGCCCCTCCACTTT. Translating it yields CASRAILGAPLHF.